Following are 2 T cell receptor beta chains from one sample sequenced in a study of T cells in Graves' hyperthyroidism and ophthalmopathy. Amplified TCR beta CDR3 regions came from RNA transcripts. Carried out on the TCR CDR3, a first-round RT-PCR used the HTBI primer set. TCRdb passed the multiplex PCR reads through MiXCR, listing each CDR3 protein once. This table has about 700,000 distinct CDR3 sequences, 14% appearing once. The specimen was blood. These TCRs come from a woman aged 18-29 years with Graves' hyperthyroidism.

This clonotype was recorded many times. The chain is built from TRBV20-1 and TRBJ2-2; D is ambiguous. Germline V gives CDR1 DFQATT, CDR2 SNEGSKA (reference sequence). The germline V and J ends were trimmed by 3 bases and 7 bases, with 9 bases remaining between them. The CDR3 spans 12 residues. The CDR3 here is CSARASNGELFF. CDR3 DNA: TGCAGTGCTAGGGCTAGTAACGGGGAGCTGTTTTTT.

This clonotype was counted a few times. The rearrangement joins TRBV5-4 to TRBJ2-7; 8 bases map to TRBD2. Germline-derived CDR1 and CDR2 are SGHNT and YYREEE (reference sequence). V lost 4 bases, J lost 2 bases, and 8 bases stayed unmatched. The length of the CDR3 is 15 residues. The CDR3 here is CASSPSGTSTYEQYF. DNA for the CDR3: TGTGCCAGCAGCCCTTCCGGGACTAGTACCTACGAGCAGTACTTC.